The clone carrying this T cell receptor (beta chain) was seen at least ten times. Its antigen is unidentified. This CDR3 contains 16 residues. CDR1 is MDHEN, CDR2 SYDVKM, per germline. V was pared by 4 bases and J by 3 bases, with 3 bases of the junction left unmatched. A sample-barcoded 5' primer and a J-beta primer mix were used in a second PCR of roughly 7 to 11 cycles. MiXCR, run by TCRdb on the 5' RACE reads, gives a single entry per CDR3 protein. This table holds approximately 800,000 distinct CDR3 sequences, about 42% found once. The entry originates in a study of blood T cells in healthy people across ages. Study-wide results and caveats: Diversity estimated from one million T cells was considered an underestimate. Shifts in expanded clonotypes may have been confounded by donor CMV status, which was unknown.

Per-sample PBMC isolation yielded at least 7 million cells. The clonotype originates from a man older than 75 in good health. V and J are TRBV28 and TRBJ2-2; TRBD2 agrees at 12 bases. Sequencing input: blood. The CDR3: CASSSLAGGYTGELFF. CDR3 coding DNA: TGTGCCAGCAGTTCGCTAGCGGGAGGGTACACCGGGGAGCTGTTTTTT.